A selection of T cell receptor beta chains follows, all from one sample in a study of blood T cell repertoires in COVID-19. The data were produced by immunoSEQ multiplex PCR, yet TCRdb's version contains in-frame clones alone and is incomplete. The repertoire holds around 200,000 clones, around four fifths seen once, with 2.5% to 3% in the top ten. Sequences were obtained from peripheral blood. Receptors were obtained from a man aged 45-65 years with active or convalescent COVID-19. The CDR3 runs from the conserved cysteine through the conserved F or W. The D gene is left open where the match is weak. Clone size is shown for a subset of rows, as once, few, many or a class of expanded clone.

CASGDRATNEKLFF	TGTGCCAGTGGCGACAGGGCAACTAATGAAAAACTGTTTTTT	.	TRBD1	TRBV19	TRBJ1-4
CASSFRGLGSTDTQYF	TGTGCCAGCAGCTTCAGGGGGCTGGGATCCACAGATACGCAGTATTTT	.	TRBD1	TRBV2	TRBJ2-3
CASSLGRLAGVGGEQFF	TGTGCCAGCAGCTTAGGACGACTAGCGGGAGTTGGGGGTGAGCAGTTCTTC	.	TRBD2	TRBV7-8	TRBJ2-1
CAWSSTRRLVQETQYF	TGTGCCTGGAGTTCAACCCGGCGACTAGTCCAAGAGACCCAGTACTTC	.	.	TRBV30	TRBJ2-5
CASSQAGAVYEQYF	TGCGCCAGCAGCCAAGCAGGGGCCGTCTACGAGCAGTACTTC	.	.	TRBV4-1	TRBJ2-7
CASSREVGGYTEAFF	TGCGCCAGCAGCCGGGAGGTGGGTGGCTACACTGAAGCTTTCTTT	.	.	TRBV5-1	TRBJ1-1
CASSSGLEEETQYF	TGTGCCAGCAGCTCCGGACTGGAGGAAGAGACCCAGTACTTC	.	.	TRBV6-6	TRBJ2-5
CASSPYRGPASGLSYEQYF	TGTGCCAGCAGCCCCTACAGGGGGCCGGCTAGCGGGTTATCCTACGAGCAGTACTTC	once	.	TRBV3-1/TRBV3-2	TRBJ2-7
CAISVQDGIQYF	TGTGCCATCAGTGTACAGGACGGAATTCAGTACTTC	.	.	TRBV10-3	TRBJ2-4
CASSLRLREETQYF	TGTGCCAGCAGCTTAAGGCTGAGGGAAGAGACCCAGTACTTC	few	.	TRBV7-6	TRBJ2-5
CASISNSYEQYF	TGTGCCAGCATTAGCAACTCCTACGAGCAGTACTTC	few	.	TRBV27	TRBJ2-7
CASSLAGQGNTEAFF	TGCGCCAGCAGCTTGGCGGGACAGGGAAACACTGAAGCTTTCTTT	.	TRBD1	TRBV5-1	TRBJ1-1
CASSTPDSANYGYTF	TGTGCCAGTAGTACCCCGGACAGCGCCAACTATGGCTACACCTTC	.	.	TRBV19	TRBJ1-2
CASSLGLAANTGELFF	TGCGCCAGCAGCCTCGGACTAGCGGCCAACACCGGGGAGCTGTTTTTT	.	TRBD2	TRBV4-3	TRBJ2-2
CASSLPLGSSYEQYF	TGTGCCAGCAGTTTACCCCTCGGGAGCTCCTACGAGCAGTACTTC	.	.	TRBV28	TRBJ2-7
CASSPRTPVEYF	TGTGCCAGCAGCCCCCGTACCCCGGTGGAGTACTTC	.	.	TRBV9	TRBJ2-7
CASSWGQGGTEAFF	TGTGCCAGCAGCTGGGGTCAGGGAGGGACTGAAGCTTTCTTT	few	.	TRBV14	TRBJ1-1
CASNTGGESGANVLTF	TGTGCCAGTAATACAGGGGGCGAGTCTGGGGCCAACGTCCTGACTTTC	.	TRBD1	TRBV19	TRBJ2-6
CAISDRGNTEAFF	TGTGCCATCAGCGACAGGGGAAACACTGAAGCTTTCTTT	.	TRBD1	TRBV10-3	TRBJ1-1
CASRDATSGRWNEQFF	TGTGCCAGTAGAGATGCCACTAGCGGGAGATGGAATGAGCAGTTCTTC	.	TRBD2	TRBV19	TRBJ2-1
CASSDGDRGPNYGYTF	TGTGCCAGCAGTGATGGGGACAGGGGGCCTAACTATGGCTACACCTTC	.	TRBD1	TRBV6-4	TRBJ1-2
CASSRRQVYDYGYTF	TGTGCCAGCTCACGCCGACAGGTTTATGACTATGGCTACACCTTC	.	.	TRBV18	TRBJ1-2
CASSLGTPRGGYTF	TGTGCCAGCAGCCTAGGGACACCGAGGGGTGGCTACACCTTC	.	.	TRBV5-6	TRBJ1-2
CASSHGQGNGYTF	TGTGCCAGTAGTCACGGACAGGGGAATGGCTACACCTTC	.	TRBD1	TRBV19	TRBJ1-2
CASSENRLGRQYF	TGTGCCAGCAGTGAAAACAGGTTGGGCCGGCAGTACTTC	.	.	TRBV6-1	TRBJ2-7
CASSLSRGLPSEQYF	TGTGCCAGCAGTTTATCGCGGGGTCTTCCTAGCGAGCAGTACTTC	once	.	TRBV28	TRBJ2-7
CASSLVSLNTEAFF	TGTGCCAGCAGCTTAGTAAGCTTGAACACTGAAGCTTTCTTT	once	.	TRBV7-8	TRBJ1-1
CASSQGGGPSPGELFF	TGCGCCAGCAGCCAAGGGGGGGGGCCGAGCCCCGGGGAGCTGTTTTTT	.	.	TRBV4-3	TRBJ2-2
CASRTGTGGNQPQHF	TGTGCCAGCAGAACCGGGACAGGGGGCAATCAGCCCCAGCATTTT	.	TRBD1	TRBV28	TRBJ1-5
CASSLGDTYYGKNTEAFF	TGCGCCAGCAGCTTGGGGGACACCTATTACGGGAAGAACACTGAAGCTTTCTTT	.	.	TRBV5-1	TRBJ1-1
CASSPPFATNEKLFF	TGTGCCAGCTCACCTCCGTTTGCAACTAATGAAAAACTGTTTTTT	.	.	TRBV18	TRBJ1-4
CASSRRIARGSSSGFDEQFF	TGTGCCAGCTCACGAAGGATAGCCCGGGGCAGTAGTAGCGGGTTCGATGAGCAGTTCTTC	.	TRBD2	TRBV18	TRBJ2-1
CASSTLGTGANEQYF	TGTGCCAGTAGTACCCTCGGGACAGGGGCTAACGAGCAGTACTTC	.	TRBD1	TRBV19	TRBJ2-7
CASSLLAGSDKETQYF	TGTGCCAGCAGCTTACTAGCGGGGTCTGATAAAGAGACCCAGTACTTC	.	TRBD2	TRBV7-3	TRBJ2-5
CASSYLSGGADTQYF	TGTGCCAGCAGTTATCTTAGCGGGGGGGCAGATACGCAGTATTTT	.	TRBD2	TRBV6-5	TRBJ2-3
CASLSGNTIYF	TGTGCCAGCCTCTCTGGAAACACCATATATTTT	.	.	TRBV5-4	TRBJ1-3
CASSVERGGDGEQFF	TGTGCCAGCAGCGTAGAAAGGGGGGGGGACGGCGAGCAGTTCTTC	.	.	TRBV2	TRBJ2-1
CASTDGGRGYTF	TGTGCCAGCACCGACGGGGGGCGAGGCTACACCTTC	few	.	TRBV6-5	TRBJ1-2
CASSVGARVSTEAFF	TGTGCCAGCAGCGTAGGTGCCAGGGTGAGCACTGAAGCTTTCTTT	once	.	TRBV9	TRBJ1-1
CASSYRQGAGDTEAFF	TGTGCCAGCAGTTACCGACAGGGGGCAGGGGACACTGAAGCTTTCTTT	.	TRBD1	TRBV6-5	TRBJ1-1
CASSYMSGNPYMSYTF	TGTGCCAGCAGTTACATGTCGGGGAACCCGTATATGAGCTACACCTTC	.	.	TRBV6-2/TRBV6-3	TRBJ1-2
CASSGQGYAGNTIYF	TGTGCCAGCAGTGGCCAGGGTTACGCTGGAAACACCATATATTTT	.	.	TRBV2	TRBJ1-3
CASSFRQSSYNSPLHF	TGTGCCAGCAGCTTTCGACAGAGCTCCTATAATTCACCCCTCCACTTT	.	.	TRBV7-2	TRBJ1-6
CASTGLAEFTDTQYF	TGCGCCAGCACTGGGCTAGCGGAGTTCACAGATACGCAGTATTTT	.	TRBD2	TRBV23-1	TRBJ2-3
CASSQGGMNSPLHF	TGTGCCAGCAGCCAGGGAGGGATGAATTCACCCCTCCACTTT	.	.	TRBV5-4	TRBJ1-6
CATSRGTVSDYGYTF	TGTGCCACCAGCAGAGGGACAGTATCTGACTATGGCTACACCTTC	few	.	TRBV15	TRBJ1-2
CASSSGTGDYGYTF	TGTGCCAGCAGCTCGGGGACAGGGGACTATGGCTACACCTTC	.	TRBD1	TRBV5-4	TRBJ1-2
CASSPSGGASETQYF	TGTGCCAGCTCACCGAGCGGGGGGGCTTCCGAGACCCAGTACTTC	once	TRBD2	TRBV18	TRBJ2-5
CASSASRTGGQETQYF	TGTGCCAGCAGTGCCAGCCGGACAGGGGGACAAGAGACCCAGTACTTC	.	TRBD1	TRBV6-1	TRBJ2-5
CASSSSSAQNTEAFF	TGTGCCAGTAGCTCTTCCAGCGCGCAAAACACTGAAGCTTTCTTT	.	.	TRBV19	TRBJ1-1
CASSLTGEVYGYTF	TGCGCCAGCAGCTTGACAGGGGAGGTCTATGGCTACACCTTC	once	TRBD1	TRBV5-1	TRBJ1-2
CADSGVRKNTEAFF	TGTGCCGACTCTGGCGTCAGAAAGAACACTGAAGCTTTCTTT	.	.	TRBV11-2	TRBJ1-1
CASSYSGAIQDNEQFF	TGTGCCAGCAGTTACTCAGGGGCGATTCAAGACAATGAGCAGTTCTTC	.	.	TRBV6-5	TRBJ2-1